The clone carrying this T cell receptor beta chain was seen more than once but under ten times. Its specificity is unknown. The sample belongs to a study of T cells in Graves' hyperthyroidism and ophthalmopathy. Overall study results and limits: Blood shared most expanded thyroid clonotypes above 0.001.

Amplified regions were TCR beta CDR3 sequences from RNA transcripts. When the TCR CDR3 underwent first-round RT-PCR, the HTBI primer set was used. Via MiXCR, TCRdb re-called the multiplex PCR reads, giving one row per CDR3 protein. The data hold over 650,000 distinct CDR3 sequences, with about 15% observed a single time. This TCR came from a man between 18 and 35 years old with Graves' hyperthyroidism. Sequencing input: blood.

The CDR3 here is CASSLSLAGGNLPYEQYF. For the CDR3, the DNA is TGTGCCAGCAGCTTATCCCTAGCGGGAGGGAACCTGCCCTACGAGCAGTACTTC. The rearrangement links TRBV7-2 to TRBJ2-7, with 12 bases that match TRBD2. Unmatched junction bases numbered 10, after V lost 2 bases and J lost 2 bases. CDR1 and CDR2 from the germline V gene are SGHTA and FQGNSA. This CDR3 is built from 18 residues.